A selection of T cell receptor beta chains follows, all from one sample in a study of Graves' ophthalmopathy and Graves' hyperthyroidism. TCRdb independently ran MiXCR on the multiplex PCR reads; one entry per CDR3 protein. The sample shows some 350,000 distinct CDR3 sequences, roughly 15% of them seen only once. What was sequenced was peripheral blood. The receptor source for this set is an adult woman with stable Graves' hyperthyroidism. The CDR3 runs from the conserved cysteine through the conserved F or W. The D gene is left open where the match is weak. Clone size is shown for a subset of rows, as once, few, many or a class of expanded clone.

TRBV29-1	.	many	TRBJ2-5	TGCAGCGTTGGGGGGGTGACTACTCGGCGGGAGACCCAGTACTTC	CSVGGVTTRRETQYF
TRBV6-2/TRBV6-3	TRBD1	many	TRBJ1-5	TGTGCCAGCAGTACATCCGGGACAGGCACCCTTTGGAGCAATCAGCCCCAGCATTTT	CASSTSGTGTLWSNQPQHF
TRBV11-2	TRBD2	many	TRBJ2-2	TGTGCCAGCAGCTTAACTAGCGGGAGTGAGCTGTTTTTT	CASSLTSGSELFF
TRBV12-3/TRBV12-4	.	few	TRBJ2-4	TGTGCCAGCAGTTTAGAGGGGGGAGGAAACATTAAGTACTTC	CASSLEGGGNIKYF
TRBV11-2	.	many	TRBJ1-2	TGTGCCAGCAGCTTAGGTCTGACAGGCGGTGGGGGCTACACCTTC	CASSLGLTGGGGYTF
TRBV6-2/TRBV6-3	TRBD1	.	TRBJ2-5	TGTGCCACCCTCCGACAGGGAGCCGTCGGGACCCAGTACTTC	CATLRQGAVGTQYF
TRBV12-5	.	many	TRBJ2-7	TGTGCTAGTGGTCAGCGGGTGGGCTCCTACGAGCAGTACTTC	CASGQRVGSYEQYF
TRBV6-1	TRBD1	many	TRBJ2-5	TGTGCCAGCACACGCAACGTAGGGGGCACCAAAGAGACCCAGTACTTC	CASTRNVGGTKETQYF
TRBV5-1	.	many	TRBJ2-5	TGCGCCAGCAGCTTGGAGGGAGATCAAGAGACCCAGTACTTC	CASSLEGDQETQYF
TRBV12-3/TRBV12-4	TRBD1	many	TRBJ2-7	TGTGCCAGCAGTCCCCTCTCCGGGCAGGGGGACCGCTACGAGCAGTACTTC	CASSPLSGQGDRYEQYF
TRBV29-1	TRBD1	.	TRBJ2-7	TGCAGCGTTCAAGCACCGGGACAGGGCGCCTACGAGCAGTACTTC	CSVQAPGQGAYEQYF
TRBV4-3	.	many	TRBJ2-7	TGCGCCAGCAGCCCCTCCGCCAGGTGGACGAGCAGCGAGCAGTACTTC	CASSPSARWTSSEQYF
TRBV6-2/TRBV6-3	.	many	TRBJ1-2	TGTGCCAGCAGTTACTCGAAGGGCCGGGGAACCTTC	CASSYSKGRGTF
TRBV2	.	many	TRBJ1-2	TGTGCCAGCAGTGGAAAGTGGGGAGCTAACTATGGCTACACCTTC	CASSGKWGANYGYTF
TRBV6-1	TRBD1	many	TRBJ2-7	TGTGCCAGCAGTGAACGGGACAGGGTGGTTCACGAGCAGTACTTC	CASSERDRVVHEQYF
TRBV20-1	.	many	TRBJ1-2	TGCAGTGCTAGAGTCAAGGGTCACCTATCTAACTATGGCTACACCTTC	CSARVKGHLSNYGYTF
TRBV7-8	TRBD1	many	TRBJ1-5	TGTGCCAGCAGCCCAGATAGAGGGGGCGGTCAGCCCCAGCATTTT	CASSPDRGGGQPQHF
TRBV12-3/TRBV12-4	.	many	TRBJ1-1	TGTGCCAGCTACGCAAGGCGGGGGGCTGAAGCTTTCTTT	CASYARRGAEAFF
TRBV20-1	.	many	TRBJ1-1	TGCAGTGCTAGAGAGGCGCGAGAGGGGCGGAAGGCTTTCTTT	CSAREAREGRKAFF
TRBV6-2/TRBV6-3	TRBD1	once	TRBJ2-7	TGTGCCAGCAGTGGACAGGGGTCGGTCTCCTACGAGCAGTACTTC	CASSGQGSVSYEQYF
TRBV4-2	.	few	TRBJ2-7	TGTGCCAGCAGCCAAGATTCAGGGGCCTACGAGCAGTACTTC	CASSQDSGAYEQYF
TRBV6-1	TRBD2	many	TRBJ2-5	TGTGCCAGCCGTCGACTAGCGGGAGGGGAAGAGACCCAGTACTTC	CASRRLAGGEETQYF
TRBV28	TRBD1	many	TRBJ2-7	TGTGCCAGCAGTGCCCGGGGCAGGGGGCTGGACGAGCAGTACTTC	CASSARGRGLDEQYF
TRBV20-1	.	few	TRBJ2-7	TGCAGTACTAGAGATCGGGTCATTATAAACGAGCAGTACTTC	CSTRDRVIINEQYF
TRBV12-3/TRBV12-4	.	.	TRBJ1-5	TGTGCCAGCAGTCGCGGGGAACAGCCCCAGCATTTT	CASSRGEQPQHF
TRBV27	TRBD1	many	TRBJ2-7	TGTGCCAGCAGACAACAGGGGAGCTCCTACGAGCAGTACTTC	CASRQQGSSYEQYF
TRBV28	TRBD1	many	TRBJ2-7	TGTGCCAGCAGTCCCCAGCGGGACAGGGGGATCCACGAGCAGTACTTC	CASSPQRDRGIHEQYF
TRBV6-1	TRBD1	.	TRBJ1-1	TGTGCCAGCACTAAGAACAGGGGGCCCGGCACTGAAGCTTTCTTT	CASTKNRGPGTEAFF
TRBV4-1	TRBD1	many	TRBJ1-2	TGCGCCAGCAGCCAAGACCGCCTTTCCCGACAGGGGGATCGCTATGGCTACACCTTC	CASSQDRLSRQGDRYGYTF
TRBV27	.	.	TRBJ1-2	TGTGCCAGCAGTCCGGTGGCAGGGTCCAACTATGGCTACACCTTC	CASSPVAGSNYGYTF
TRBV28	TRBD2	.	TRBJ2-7	TGTGCCAGCAGCCGGACTAGCGGGAGTTATCTGGAGGAGCAGTACTTC	CASSRTSGSYLEEQYF
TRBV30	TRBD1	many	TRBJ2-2	TGTGCCTGGAGCCCCTCGGACAGGGTTTGGTCCGGGGAGCTGTTTTTT	CAWSPSDRVWSGELFF
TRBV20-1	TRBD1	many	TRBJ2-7	TGCAGTGTTAGCCGGGACAGTGGCTACGAGCAGTACTTC	CSVSRDSGYEQYF
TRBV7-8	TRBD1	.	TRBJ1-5	TGTGCCAGCAGCCTGACAGGGGGTGTAGGACAGCCCCAGCATTTT	CASSLTGGVGQPQHF
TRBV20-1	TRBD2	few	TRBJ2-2	TGCAGTGCTCGGACTAGCGGGAGGAAAAACACCGGGGAGCTGTTTTTT	CSARTSGRKNTGELFF
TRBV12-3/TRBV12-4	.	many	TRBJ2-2	TGTGCCAGCAGTTTATTGCGAACCACCGGGGAGCTGTTTTTT	CASSLLRTTGELFF